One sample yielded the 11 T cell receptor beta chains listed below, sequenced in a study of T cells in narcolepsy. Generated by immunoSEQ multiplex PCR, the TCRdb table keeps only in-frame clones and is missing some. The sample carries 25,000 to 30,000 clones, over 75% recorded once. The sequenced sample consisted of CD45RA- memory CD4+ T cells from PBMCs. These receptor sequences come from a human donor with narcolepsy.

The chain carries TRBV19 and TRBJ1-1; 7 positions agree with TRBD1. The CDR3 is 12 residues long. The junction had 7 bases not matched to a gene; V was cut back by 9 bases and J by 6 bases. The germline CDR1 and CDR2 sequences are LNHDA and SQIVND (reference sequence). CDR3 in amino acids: CASATGLSEAFF. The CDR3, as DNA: TGTGCCAGCGCGACAGGGCTATCTGAAGCTTTCTTT.

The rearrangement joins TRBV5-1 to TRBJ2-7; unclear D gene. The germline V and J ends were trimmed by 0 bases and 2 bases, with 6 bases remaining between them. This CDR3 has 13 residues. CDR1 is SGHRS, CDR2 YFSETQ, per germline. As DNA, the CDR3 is TGCGCCAGCAGCTTGGGGGGAACCTACGAGCAGTACTTC. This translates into CASSLGGTYEQYF.

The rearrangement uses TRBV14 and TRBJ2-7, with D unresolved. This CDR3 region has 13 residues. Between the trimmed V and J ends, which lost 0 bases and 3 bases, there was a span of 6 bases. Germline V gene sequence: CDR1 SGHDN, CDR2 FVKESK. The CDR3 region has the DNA TGTGCCAGCAGCCAAGATTACGGCTACGAGCAGTACTTC. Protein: CASSQDYGYEQYF.

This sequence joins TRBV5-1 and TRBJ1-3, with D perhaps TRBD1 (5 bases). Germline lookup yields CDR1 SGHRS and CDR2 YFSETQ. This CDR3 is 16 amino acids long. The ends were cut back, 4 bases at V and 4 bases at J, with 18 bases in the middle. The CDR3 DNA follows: TGCGCCAGCAGCCCGGGACTCGTAAATTCAGGAAACACCATATATTTT. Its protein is CASSPGLVNSGNTIYF.

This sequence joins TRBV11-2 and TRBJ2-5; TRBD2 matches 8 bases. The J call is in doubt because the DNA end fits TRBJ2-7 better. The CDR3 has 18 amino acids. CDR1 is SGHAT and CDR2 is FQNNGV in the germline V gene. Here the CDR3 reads CASSLEFAGGLRSYEQYF. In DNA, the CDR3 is TGTGCCAGCAGCTTAGAATTTGCGGGGGGCCTCCGCTCCTACGAGCAGTACTTC.

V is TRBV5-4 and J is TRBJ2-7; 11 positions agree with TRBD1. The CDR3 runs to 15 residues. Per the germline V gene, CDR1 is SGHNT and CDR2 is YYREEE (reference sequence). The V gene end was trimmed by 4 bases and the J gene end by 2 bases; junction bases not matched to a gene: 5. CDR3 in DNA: TGTGCCAGCAGCCCGGGACAGGGGGTGACCTACGAGCAGTACTTC. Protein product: CASSPGQGVTYEQYF.

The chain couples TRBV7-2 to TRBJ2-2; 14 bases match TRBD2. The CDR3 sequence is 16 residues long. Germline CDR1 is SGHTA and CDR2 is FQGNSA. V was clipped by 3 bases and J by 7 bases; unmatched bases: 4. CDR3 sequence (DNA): TGTGCCAGCAGCTTTGGGACTAGCGGGGGTGTCGGGGAGCTGTTTTTT. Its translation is CASSFGTSGGVGELFF.

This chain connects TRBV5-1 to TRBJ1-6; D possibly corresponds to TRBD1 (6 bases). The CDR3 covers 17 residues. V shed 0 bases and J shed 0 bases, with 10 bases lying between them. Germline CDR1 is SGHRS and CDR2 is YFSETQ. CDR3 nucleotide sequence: TGCGCCAGCAGCTTGGATGGGGACACCTCCTATAATTCACCCCTCCACTTT. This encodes CASSLDGDTSYNSPLHF.

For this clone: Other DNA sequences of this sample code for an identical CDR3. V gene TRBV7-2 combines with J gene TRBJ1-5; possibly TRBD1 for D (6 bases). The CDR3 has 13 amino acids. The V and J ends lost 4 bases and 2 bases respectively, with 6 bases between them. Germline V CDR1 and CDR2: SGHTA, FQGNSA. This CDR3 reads CASSYRGNQPQHF. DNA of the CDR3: TGTGCCAGCAGCTACAGGGGCAATCAGCCCCAGCATTTT.

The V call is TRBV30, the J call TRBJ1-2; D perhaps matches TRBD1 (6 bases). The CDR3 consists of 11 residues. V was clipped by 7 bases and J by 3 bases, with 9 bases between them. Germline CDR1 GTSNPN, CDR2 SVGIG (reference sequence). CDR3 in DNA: TGTGCCTTGGGGGGCCACTATGGCTACACCTTC. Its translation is CALGGHYGYTF.

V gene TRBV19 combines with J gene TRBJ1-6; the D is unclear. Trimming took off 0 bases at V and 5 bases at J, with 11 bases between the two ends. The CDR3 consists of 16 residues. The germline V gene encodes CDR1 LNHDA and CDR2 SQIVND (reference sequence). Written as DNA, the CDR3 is TGTGCCAGTAGTATAGATTGGGGTAGGGATAATTCACCCCTCCACTTT. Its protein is CASSIDWGRDNSPLHF.